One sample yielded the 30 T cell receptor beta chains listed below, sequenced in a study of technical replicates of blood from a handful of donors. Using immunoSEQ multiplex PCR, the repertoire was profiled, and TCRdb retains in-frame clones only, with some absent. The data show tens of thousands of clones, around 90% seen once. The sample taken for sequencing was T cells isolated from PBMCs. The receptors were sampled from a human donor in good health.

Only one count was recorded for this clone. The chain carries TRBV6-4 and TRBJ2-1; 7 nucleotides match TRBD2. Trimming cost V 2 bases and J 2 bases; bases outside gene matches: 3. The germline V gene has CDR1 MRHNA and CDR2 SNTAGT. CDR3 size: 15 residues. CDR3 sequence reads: CASSDGLAAYNEQFF. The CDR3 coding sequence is TGTGCCAGCAGTGACGGGCTAGCGGCCTACAATGAGCAGTTCTTC.

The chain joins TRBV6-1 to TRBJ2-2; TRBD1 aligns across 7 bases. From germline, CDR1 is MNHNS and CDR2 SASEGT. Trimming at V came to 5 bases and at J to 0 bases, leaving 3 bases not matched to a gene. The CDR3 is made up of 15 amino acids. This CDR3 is CASSPGTANTGELFF. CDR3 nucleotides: TGTGCCAGCAGTCCCGGGACAGCGAACACCGGGGAGCTGTTTTTT.

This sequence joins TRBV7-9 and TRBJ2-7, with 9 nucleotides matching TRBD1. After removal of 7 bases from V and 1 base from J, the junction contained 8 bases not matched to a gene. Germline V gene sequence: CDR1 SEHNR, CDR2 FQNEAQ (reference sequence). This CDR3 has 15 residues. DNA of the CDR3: TGTGCCAGCAACCTACTAGGACAGGGGTCCTACGAGCAGTACTTC. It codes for CASNLLGQGSYEQYF. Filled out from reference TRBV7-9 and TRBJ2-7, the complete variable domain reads DTGVSQNPRHKITKRGQNVTFRCDPISEHNRLYWYRQTLGQGPEFLTYFQNEAQLEKSRLLSDRFSAERPKGSFSTLEIQRTEQGDSAMYLCASNLLGQGSYEQYFGPGTRLTVT.

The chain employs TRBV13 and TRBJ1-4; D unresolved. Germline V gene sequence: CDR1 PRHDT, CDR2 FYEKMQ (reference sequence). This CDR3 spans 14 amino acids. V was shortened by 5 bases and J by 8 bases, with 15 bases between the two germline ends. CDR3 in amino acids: CASSPRGLGEKLFF. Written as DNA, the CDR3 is TGTGCCAGCAGCCCCCGCGGTCTAGGAGAAAAACTGTTTTTT.

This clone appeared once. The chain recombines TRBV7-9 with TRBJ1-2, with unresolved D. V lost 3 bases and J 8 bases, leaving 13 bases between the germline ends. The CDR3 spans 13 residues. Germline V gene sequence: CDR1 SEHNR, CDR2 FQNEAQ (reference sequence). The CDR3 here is CASSFLGNGGYTF. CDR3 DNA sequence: TGTGCCAGCAGCTTTTTGGGTAACGGGGGCTACACCTTC. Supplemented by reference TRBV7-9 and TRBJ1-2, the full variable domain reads DTGVSQNPRHKITKRGQNVTFRCDPISEHNRLYWYRQTLGQGPEFLTYFQNEAQLEKSRLLSDRFSAERPKGSFSTLEIQRTEQGDSAMYLCASSFLGNGGYTFGSGTRLTVV.

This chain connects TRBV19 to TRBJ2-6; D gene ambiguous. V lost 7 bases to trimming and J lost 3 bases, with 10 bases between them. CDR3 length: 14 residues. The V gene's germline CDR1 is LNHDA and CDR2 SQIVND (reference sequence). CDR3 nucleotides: TGTGCCAGTAAGCTTAGCCATGGGGCCAACGTCCTGACTTTC. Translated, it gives CASKLSHGANVLTF. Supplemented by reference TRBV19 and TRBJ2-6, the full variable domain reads DGGITQSPKYLFRKEGQNVTLSCEQNLNHDAMYWYRQDPGQGLRLIYYSQIVNDFQKGDIAEGYSVSREKKESFPLTVTSAQKNPTAFYLCASKLSHGANVLTFGAGSRLTVL.

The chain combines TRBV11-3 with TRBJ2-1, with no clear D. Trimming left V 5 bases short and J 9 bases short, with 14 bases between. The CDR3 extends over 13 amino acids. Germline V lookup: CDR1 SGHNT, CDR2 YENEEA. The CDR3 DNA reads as TGTGCCAGCAGCCACGATTCTTACGGTGAGCAGTTCTTC. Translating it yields CASSHDSYGEQFF.

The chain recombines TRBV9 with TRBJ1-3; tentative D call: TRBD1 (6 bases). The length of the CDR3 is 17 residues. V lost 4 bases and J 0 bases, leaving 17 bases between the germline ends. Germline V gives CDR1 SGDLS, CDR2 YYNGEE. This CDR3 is CASSSHRAAPSGNTIYF. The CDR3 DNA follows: TGTGCCAGCAGCTCCCACAGGGCTGCCCCCTCTGGAAACACCATATATTTT.

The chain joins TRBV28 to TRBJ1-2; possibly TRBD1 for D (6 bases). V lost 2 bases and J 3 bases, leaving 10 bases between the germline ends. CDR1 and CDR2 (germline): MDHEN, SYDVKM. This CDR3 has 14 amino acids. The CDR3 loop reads CASSLGGAHYGYTF. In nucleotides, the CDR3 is TGTGCCAGCAGTTTAGGGGGGGCCCACTATGGCTACACCTTC.

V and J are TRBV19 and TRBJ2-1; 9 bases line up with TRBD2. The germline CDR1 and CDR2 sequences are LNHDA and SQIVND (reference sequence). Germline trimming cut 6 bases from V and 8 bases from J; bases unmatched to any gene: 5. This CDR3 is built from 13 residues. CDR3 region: CASSQGLAYEQFF. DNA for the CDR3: TGTGCCAGTAGCCAGGGACTAGCCTATGAGCAGTTCTTC.

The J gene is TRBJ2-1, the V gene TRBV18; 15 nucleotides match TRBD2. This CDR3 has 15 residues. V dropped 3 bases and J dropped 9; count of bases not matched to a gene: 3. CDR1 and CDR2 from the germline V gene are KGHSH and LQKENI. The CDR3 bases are TGTGCCAGCTCACCTGGGACTAGCGGGAGGAGTGAGCAGTTCTTC. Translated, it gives CASSPGTSGRSEQFF.

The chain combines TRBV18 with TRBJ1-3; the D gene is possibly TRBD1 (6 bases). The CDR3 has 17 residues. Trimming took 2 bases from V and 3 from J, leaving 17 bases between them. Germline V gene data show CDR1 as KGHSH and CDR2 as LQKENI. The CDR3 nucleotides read TGTGCCAGCTCACCAGATGCAGGGGAGACGGGTGGAAACACCATATATTTT. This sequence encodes CASSPDAGETGGNTIYF.

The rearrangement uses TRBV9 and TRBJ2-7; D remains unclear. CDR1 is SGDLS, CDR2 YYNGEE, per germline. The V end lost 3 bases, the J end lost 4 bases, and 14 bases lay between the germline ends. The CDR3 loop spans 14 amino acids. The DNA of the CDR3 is TGTGCCAGCAGCGATAGGAGATACCCGTACGAGCAGTACTTC. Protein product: CASSDRRYPYEQYF.

CDR3 sequence (DNA): TGTGCCAGCAGTTACCCCTCCTTGGGGAGCTTCTCCATCAGCACAGATACGCAGTATTTT. It codes for CASSYPSLGSFSISTDTQYF. The J gene is TRBJ2-3, the V gene TRBV6-8; D possibly corresponds to TRBD2 (5 bases). CDR3 length: 20 amino acids. V gave up 2 bases and J gave up 0 bases, with 24 bases separating them. Germline CDR1 is MNHGY and CDR2 is SAAAGT.

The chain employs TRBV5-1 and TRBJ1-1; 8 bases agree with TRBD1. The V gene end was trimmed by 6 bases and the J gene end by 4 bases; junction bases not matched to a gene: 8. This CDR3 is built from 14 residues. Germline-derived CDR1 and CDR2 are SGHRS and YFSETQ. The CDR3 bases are TGCGCCAGCACCGGAGACAGGGGTTTCACTGAAGCTTTCTTT. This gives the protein CASTGDRGFTEAFF.

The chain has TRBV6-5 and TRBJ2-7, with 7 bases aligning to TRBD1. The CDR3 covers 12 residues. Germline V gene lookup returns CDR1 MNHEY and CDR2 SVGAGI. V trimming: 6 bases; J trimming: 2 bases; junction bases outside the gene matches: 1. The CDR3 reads CASRTGTYEQYF. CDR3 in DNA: TGTGCCAGCAGGACAGGGACCTACGAGCAGTACTTC.

The CDR3 nucleotides are TGTGCCAGCAGGAGAGATACGCAGTATTTT. Translation gives CASRRDTQYF. The chain joins TRBV6-4 to TRBJ2-3, with D unclear. This CDR3 is built from 10 residues. The V end was cut by 6 bases, the J end by 5 bases, with 3 bases between. CDR1 is MRHNA, CDR2 SNTAGT, per germline.

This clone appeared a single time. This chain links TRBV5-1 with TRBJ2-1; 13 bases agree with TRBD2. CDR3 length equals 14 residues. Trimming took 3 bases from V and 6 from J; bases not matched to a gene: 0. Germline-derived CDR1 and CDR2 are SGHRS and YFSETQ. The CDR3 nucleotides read TGCGCCAGCAGCTGGACTAGCGGGAGCAATGAGCAGTTCTTC. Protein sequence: CASSWTSGSNEQFF.

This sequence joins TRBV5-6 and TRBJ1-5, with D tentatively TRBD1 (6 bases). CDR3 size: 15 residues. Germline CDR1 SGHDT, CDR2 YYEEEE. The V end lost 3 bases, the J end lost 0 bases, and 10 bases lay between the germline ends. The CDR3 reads CASSSRQASNQPQHF. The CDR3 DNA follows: TGTGCCAGCAGCTCCCGACAGGCTAGCAATCAGCCCCAGCATTTT.

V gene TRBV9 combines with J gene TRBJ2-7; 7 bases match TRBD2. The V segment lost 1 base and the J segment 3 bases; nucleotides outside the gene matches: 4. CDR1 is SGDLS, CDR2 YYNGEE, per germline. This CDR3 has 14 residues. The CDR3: CASSVQGEGYEQYF. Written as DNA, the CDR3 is TGTGCCAGCAGCGTACAAGGGGAGGGCTACGAGCAGTACTTC.

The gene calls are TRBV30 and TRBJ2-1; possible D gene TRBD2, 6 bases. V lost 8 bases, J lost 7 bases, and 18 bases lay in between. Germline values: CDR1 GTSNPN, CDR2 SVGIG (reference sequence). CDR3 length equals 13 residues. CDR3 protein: CAHTPGEVNEQFF. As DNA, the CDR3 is TGTGCCCACACTCCGGGGGAAGTAAATGAGCAGTTCTTC.

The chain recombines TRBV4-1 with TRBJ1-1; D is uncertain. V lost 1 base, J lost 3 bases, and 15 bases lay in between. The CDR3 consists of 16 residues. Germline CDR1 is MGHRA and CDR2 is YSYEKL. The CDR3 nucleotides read TGCGCCAGCAGCCAAGCTACGCGTGCTTTTGACACTGAAGCTTTCTTT. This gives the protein CASSQATRAFDTEAFF.

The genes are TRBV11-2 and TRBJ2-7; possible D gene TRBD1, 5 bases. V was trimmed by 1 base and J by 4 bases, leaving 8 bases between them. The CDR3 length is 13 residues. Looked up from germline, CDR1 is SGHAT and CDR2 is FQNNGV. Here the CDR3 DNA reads TGTGCCAGCAGCTTAGGGACACGATACGAGCAGTACTTC. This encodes CASSLGTRYEQYF.

In DNA form, the CDR3 reads TGTGCCAGCAGTGAAGGCTGGGGGGGGGATGAGCAGTTCTTC. The encoded protein is CASSEGWGGDEQFF. The chain joins TRBV2 to TRBJ2-1; the match to TRBD2 covers 7 bases. The CDR3 runs 14 residues. The germline CDR1 and CDR2 sequences are SNHLY and FYNNEI. V was pared by 1 base and J by 8 bases, with 5 bases of the junction left unmatched.

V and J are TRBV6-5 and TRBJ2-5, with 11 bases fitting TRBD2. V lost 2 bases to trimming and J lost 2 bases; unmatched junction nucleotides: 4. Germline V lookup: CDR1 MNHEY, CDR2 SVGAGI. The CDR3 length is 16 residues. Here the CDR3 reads CASSYILAGVQETQYF. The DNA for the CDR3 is TGTGCCAGCAGTTACATACTAGCGGGAGTTCAAGAGACCCAGTACTTC.

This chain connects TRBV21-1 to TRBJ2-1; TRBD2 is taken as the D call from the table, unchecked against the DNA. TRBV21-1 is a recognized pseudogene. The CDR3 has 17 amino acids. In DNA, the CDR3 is TGTGCCAGCAGCAAAAGGGGAGGCGGGAGGATCTACAATGAGCAGTTCTTC. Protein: CASSKRGGGRIYNEQFF.

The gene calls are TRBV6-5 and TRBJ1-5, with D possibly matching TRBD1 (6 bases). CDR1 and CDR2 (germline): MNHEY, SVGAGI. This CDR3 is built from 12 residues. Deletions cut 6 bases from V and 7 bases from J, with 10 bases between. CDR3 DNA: TGTGCCAGCAGCGAACAGGGACAGCCCCAGCATTTT. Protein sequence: CASSEQGQPQHF.

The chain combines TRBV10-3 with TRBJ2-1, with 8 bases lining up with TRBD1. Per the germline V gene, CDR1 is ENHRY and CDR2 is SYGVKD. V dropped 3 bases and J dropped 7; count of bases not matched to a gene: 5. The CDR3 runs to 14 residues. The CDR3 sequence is CAISDSGQGNEQFF. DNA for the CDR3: TGTGCCATCAGTGACTCTGGACAGGGTAATGAGCAGTTCTTC.

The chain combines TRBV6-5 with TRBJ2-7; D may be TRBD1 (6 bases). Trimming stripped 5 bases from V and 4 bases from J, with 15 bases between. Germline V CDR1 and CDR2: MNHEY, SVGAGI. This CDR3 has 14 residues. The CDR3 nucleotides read TGTGCCAGCAGTAAAACAGGGATGTCATACGAGCAGTACTTC. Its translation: CASSKTGMSYEQYF.

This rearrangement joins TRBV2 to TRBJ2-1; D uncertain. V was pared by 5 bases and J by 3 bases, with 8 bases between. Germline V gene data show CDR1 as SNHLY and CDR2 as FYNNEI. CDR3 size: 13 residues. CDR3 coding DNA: TGTGCCAGCAGTAATAATAACTACAATGAGCAGTTCTTC. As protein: CASSNNNYNEQFF.